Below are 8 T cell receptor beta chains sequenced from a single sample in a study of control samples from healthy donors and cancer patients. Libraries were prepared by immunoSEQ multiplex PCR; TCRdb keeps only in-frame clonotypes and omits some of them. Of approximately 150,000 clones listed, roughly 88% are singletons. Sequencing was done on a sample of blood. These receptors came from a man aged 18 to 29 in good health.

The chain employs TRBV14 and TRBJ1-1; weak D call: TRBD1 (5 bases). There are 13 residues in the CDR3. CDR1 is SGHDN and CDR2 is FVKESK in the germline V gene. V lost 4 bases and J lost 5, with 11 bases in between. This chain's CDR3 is CASSPRGVTEAFF. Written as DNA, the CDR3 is TGTGCCAGCAGCCCCCGGGGGGTGACTGAAGCTTTCTTT.

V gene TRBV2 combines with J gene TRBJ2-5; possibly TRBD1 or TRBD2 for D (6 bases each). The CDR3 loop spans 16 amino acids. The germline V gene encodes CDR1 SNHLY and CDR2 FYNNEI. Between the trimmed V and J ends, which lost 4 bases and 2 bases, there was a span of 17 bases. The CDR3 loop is CASSVGRGTGQETQYF. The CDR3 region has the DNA TGTGCCAGCAGTGTTGGTAGGGGGACTGGGCAAGAGACCCAGTACTTC. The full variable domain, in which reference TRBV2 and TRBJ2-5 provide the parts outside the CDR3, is EPEVTQTPSHQVTQMGQEVILRCVPISNHLYFYWYRQILGQKVEFLVSFYNNEISEKSEIFDDQFSVERPDGSNFTLKIRSTKLEDSAMYFCASSVGRGTGQETQYFGPGTRLLVL.

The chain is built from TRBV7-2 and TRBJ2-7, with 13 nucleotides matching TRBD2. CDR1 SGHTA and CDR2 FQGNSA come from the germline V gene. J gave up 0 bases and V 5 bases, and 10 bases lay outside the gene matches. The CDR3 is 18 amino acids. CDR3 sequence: CASSPGLAGIPFSYEQYF. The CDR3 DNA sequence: TGTGCCAGCAGCCCGGGACTAGCGGGGATCCCCTTCTCCTACGAGCAGTACTTC.

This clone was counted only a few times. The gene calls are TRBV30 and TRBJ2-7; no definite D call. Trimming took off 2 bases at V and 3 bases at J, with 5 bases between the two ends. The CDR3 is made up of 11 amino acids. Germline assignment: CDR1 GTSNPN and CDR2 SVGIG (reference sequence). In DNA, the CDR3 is TGTGCCTGGAGTCTCCGCTACGAGCAGTACTTC. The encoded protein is CAWSLRYEQYF.

CDR3 sequence (DNA): TGTGCCAGCAGAGGGACCGAGAACACTGAAGCTTTCTTT. Translating gives CASRGTENTEAFF. The rearrangement joins TRBV28 to TRBJ1-1; possibly TRBD1 for D (5 bases). Germline values: CDR1 MDHEN, CDR2 SYDVKM. V was clipped by 6 bases and J by 1 base, with 9 bases between them. The CDR3 is made up of 13 amino acids.

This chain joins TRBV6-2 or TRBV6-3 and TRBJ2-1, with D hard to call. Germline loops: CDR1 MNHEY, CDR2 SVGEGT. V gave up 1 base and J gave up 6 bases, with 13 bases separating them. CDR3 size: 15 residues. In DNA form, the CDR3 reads TGTGCCAGCAGTTACTTCCGAGGCCTCGGCAATGAGCAGTTCTTC. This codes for CASSYFRGLGNEQFF.

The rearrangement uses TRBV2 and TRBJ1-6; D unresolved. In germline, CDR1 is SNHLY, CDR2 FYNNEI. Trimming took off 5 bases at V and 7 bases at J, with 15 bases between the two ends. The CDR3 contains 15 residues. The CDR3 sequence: CASSLEGGSNSPLHF. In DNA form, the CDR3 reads TGTGCCAGCAGTCTCGAGGGAGGGAGCAATTCACCCCTCCACTTT.

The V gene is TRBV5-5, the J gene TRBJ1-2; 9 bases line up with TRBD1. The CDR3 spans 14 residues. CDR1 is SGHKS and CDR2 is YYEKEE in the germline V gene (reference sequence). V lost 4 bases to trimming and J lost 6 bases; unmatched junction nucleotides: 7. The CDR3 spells CASSVTGTGHGYTF. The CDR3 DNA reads TGTGCCAGCAGCGTAACCGGGACAGGGCATGGCTACACCTTC.